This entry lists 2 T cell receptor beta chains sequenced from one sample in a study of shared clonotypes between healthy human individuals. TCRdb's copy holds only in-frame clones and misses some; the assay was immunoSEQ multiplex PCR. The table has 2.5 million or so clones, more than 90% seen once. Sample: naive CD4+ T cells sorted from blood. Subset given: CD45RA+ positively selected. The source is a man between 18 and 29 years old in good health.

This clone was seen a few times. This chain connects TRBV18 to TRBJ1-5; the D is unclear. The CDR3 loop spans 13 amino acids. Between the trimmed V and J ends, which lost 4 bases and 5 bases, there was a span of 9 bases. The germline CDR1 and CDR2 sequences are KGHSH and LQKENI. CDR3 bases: TGTGCCAGCTCACAGGGCGTCGATCAGCCCCAGCATTTT. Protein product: CASSQGVDQPQHF.

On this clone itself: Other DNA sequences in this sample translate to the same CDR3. CDR3 sequence: CASSPILTDTQYF. DNA for the CDR3: TGTGCCAGCTCACCAATATTGACAGATACGCAGTATTTT. V usage is TRBV18 and J usage is TRBJ2-3; D gene uncertain. V was clipped by 2 bases and J by 3 bases, with 6 bases between them. Germline V lookup: CDR1 KGHSH, CDR2 LQKENI. The CDR3 runs 13 residues.